The 9 T cell receptor beta chains reported below all come from one sample, sequenced in a study of blood T cells in healthy people across ages. Then a second PCR, running about 7 to 11 cycles, was carried out with a sample-barcoded 5' primer and a J-beta primer mix. Using its own MiXCR run on the 5' RACE reads, TCRdb lists one record per CDR3 protein. The data hold roughly 1.9 million distinct CDR3 sequences, with about two fifths observed a single time. The sample comprised blood. The receptors here all came from a human donor in good health.

This chain links TRBV19 with TRBJ1-1; D is unresolved. Trimming took off 3 bases at V and 2 bases at J, with 10 bases between the two ends. From germline, CDR1 is LNHDA and CDR2 SQIVND (reference sequence). The CDR3 covers 14 residues. The CDR3 nucleotides read TGTGCCAGTAGTATCCCCACCCTTAACACTGAAGCTTTCTTT. Translation gives CASSIPTLNTEAFF.

This clonotype has just a few counts. The CDR3 region is CASSLDGSSGEQYF. Written as DNA, the CDR3 is TGTGCCAGCAGTTTAGACGGCAGCTCGGGGGAGCAGTACTTC. This rearrangement joins TRBV12-3 or TRBV12-4 to TRBJ2-7; a possible D gene is TRBD2 (5 bases). V was cut by 1 base and J by 7 bases, with 14 bases left in between. The CDR3 sequence is 14 residues long.

There are many counts of this clonotype. The DNA of the CDR3 is TGCAGTGCTAGAGAACCCCGGCAGGGGGGCATTCAGTACTTC. Its translation is CSAREPRQGGIQYF. This chain uses TRBV20-1 with TRBJ2-4; maybe TRBD1 (7 bases). V lost 0 bases and J 9 bases, leaving 15 bases between the germline ends. This CDR3 has 14 amino acids. Germline-derived CDR1 and CDR2 are DFQATT and SNEGSKA (reference sequence).

The V gene is TRBV7-2, the J gene TRBJ1-2; tentative D call: TRBD1 (5 bases). CDR1 and CDR2 from the germline V gene are SGHTA and FQGNSA. V lost 5 bases and J 2 bases, leaving 15 bases between the germline ends. The CDR3 consists of 15 residues. The CDR3 loop reads CASSLHQGSNYGYTF. In DNA, the CDR3 is TGTGCCAGCAGCCTTCATCAGGGATCCAACTATGGCTACACCTTC.

This clonotype was counted only a few times. The rearrangement links TRBV4-1 to TRBJ2-2; the D is unclear. From germline, CDR1 is MGHRA and CDR2 YSYEKL. Deletions cut 0 bases from V and 1 base from J, with 0 bases between. The CDR3 loop spans 13 amino acids. CDR3: CASSQENTGELFF. As DNA, the CDR3 is TGCGCCAGCAGCCAAGAGAACACCGGGGAGCTGTTTTTT.

CDR3: CASSSARDSYTGELFF. The CDR3 bases are TGTGCCAGCAGTTCGGCCCGGGACAGCTACACCGGGGAGCTGTTTTTT. The V call is TRBV6-5, the J call TRBJ2-2; TRBD1 matches at 7 bases. The trim removed 4 bases at V and 3 bases at J, leaving 8 bases unmatched. The CDR3 sequence is 16 residues long. Germline-derived CDR1 and CDR2 are MNHEY and SVGAGI.

The chain recombines TRBV12-5 with TRBJ1-4, with TRBD1 identical over 7 bases. The germline V gene has CDR1 LGHNT and CDR2 FRNRAP. The junction had 9 bases not matched to a gene; V was cut back by 3 bases and J by 8 bases. The CDR3 has 15 amino acids. CDR3 amino acids: CASGLMTGYGEKLFF. The CDR3 nucleotides read TGTGCTAGTGGTTTAATGACAGGGTATGGCGAAAAACTGTTTTTT. Using reference TRBV12-5 and TRBJ1-4 for the parts outside the CDR3, the full variable domain is DARVTQTPRHKVTEMGQEVTMRCQPILGHNTVFWYRQTMMQGLELLAYFRNRAPLDDSGMPKDRFSAEMPDATLATLKIQPSEPRDSAVYFCASGLMTGYGEKLFFGSGTQLSVL.

This clonotype has a handful of counts. The rearrangement links TRBV20-1 to TRBJ2-4; 10 bases align to TRBD1. Looked up from germline, CDR1 is DFQATT and CDR2 is SNEGSKA (reference sequence). The CDR3 consists of 19 residues. Trimming cost V 3 bases and J 3 bases; bases outside gene matches: 17. The CDR3 protein is CSAREPGQGLSFDKNIQYF. The CDR3, as DNA: TGCAGTGCTAGGGAGCCGGGACAGGGGTTAAGTTTTGACAAAAACATTCAGTACTTC.

The rearrangement uses TRBV24-1 and TRBJ2-1, with 9 positions matching TRBD1. With V trimmed by 6 bases and J by 3 bases, 11 bases remained unmatched. CDR1 is KGHDR, CDR2 SFDVKD, per germline. The CDR3 contains 17 residues. This CDR3 reads CATSKTPGQGLYNEQFF. The CDR3 DNA sequence: TGTGCCACCAGTAAGACTCCGGGACAGGGACTCTACAATGAGCAGTTCTTC.